These 3 T cell receptor beta chains originate from one sample sequenced in a study of blood T cell repertoires in COVID-19. The protocol was immunoSEQ multiplex PCR, while the TCRdb copy is restricted to in-frame clones and leaves out a portion. The profile shows over 60,000 clones, around 76% of them singletons. The specimen was peripheral blood. Receptors originate from a woman older than 75 with acute or convalescent COVID-19.

The V call is TRBV5-4, the J call TRBJ2-3, with D perhaps matching TRBD2 (6 bases). V was clipped by 4 bases and J by 1 base, with 10 bases between them. The CDR3 spans 14 residues. CDR1 and CDR2 (germline): SGHNT, YYREEE (reference sequence). CDR3 in amino acids: CASSRDWGTDTQYF. CDR3 in DNA: TGTGCCAGCAGCCGGGACTGGGGCACAGATACGCAGTATTTT.

The chain joins TRBV24-1 to TRBJ2-2; TRBD2 matches 7 bases. V was pared by 10 bases and J by 2 bases, with 9 bases of the junction left unmatched. CDR1 is KGHDR and CDR2 is SFDVKD in the germline V gene. This CDR3 has 15 amino acids. The CDR3 DNA reads as TGTGCCACTGGGGAGGGGAGAGTTAACACCGGGGAGCTGTTTTTT. This sequence encodes CATGEGRVNTGELFF.

The V gene is TRBV15, the J gene TRBJ2-6; D call uncertain. CDR3 length equals 17 residues. The germline gives CDR1 LNHNV, CDR2 YYDKDF (reference sequence). Trimming removed 0 bases at V and 0 bases at J, with 9 bases between. CDR3 sequence: CATSREVHGSGANVLTF. The CDR3 DNA reads as TGTGCCACCAGCAGAGAAGTCCACGGCTCTGGGGCCAACGTCCTGACTTTC.